This TCR beta chain was recorded in a study of blood T cell repertoires in COVID-19. Turning to the study itself: Specimens from acute and convalescent COVID-19 originated in the United States, Italy and Spain. In each case, the material was cDNA or gDNA derived from T cells, B-cell-depleted T cells, or PBMCs.

Clones were read by immunoSEQ multiplex PCR, and TCRdb kept only the in-frame ones, dropping some. Of 250,000 to 400,000 clones listed, 89% were seen once; the top ten hold roughly 5.3%. The sequenced material came from PBMCs or T cells enriched from blood (not recorded which). This TCR was sampled from a man in his 60s who had recovered from COVID-19.

CDR3 loop: CASSARPGTSGAYNEQFF. The CDR3 DNA sequence: TGTGCCAGTAGTGCCAGACCCGGGACTAGCGGGGCTTACAATGAGCAGTTCTTC. V usage is TRBV19 and J usage is TRBJ2-1; the match to TRBD2 covers 13 bases. The V gene end was trimmed by 5 bases and the J gene end by 4 bases; junction bases not matched to a gene: 11. This CDR3 comprises 18 residues. CDR1 and CDR2 from the germline V gene are LNHDA and SQIVND (reference sequence).